What follows describes a single T cell receptor beta chain. What it binds is not known. These data belong to a study of shared clonotypes between healthy human individuals. Study results and caveats: Naive CD4 clonotypes were shared across a handful of donors at about 5%. Few donors limited the genetic and exposure-history diversity represented.

The table came from immunoSEQ multiplex PCR; TCRdb's copy has only in-frame clones and leaves some out. This sample yields about 2.4 million clones, of which around 94% are seen a single time; under 0.15% belongs to the top ten. The source is a young man in good health. Material for sequencing was naive CD4+ T cells sorted from blood. Subset defined: CD45RA+ positively selected.

The CDR3, as DNA: TGTGCCAGCAGCATCAGCGGGGGGGTCCCCACAGATACGCAGTATTTT. Protein product: CASSISGGVPTDTQYF. The chain has TRBV7-2 and TRBJ2-3; 10 bases match TRBD2. The ends lost 5 bases at V and 2 bases at J; junction bases unmatched: 7. CDR3 length equals 16 residues. Germline lookup yields CDR1 SGHTA and CDR2 FQGNSA. Supplemented by reference TRBV7-2 and TRBJ2-3, the full variable domain reads GAGVSQSPSNKVTEKGKDVELRCDPISGHTALYWYRQSLGQGLEFLIYFQGNSAPDKSGLPSDRFSAERTGGSVSTLTIQRTQQEDSAVYLCASSISGGVPTDTQYFGPGTRLTVL.